This T cell receptor (beta chain) appears in the sequencing data of a study of blood T cells in healthy people across ages. Study-level findings and limits: Naive CD4+ cells and diversity were both higher in long-lived donors than in aged donors.

The authors ran a second PCR of about 7 to 11 cycles using a sample-barcoded 5' primer and a J-beta primer mix. Every cDNA was tagged by a template-switch adaptor with 12 random nucleotides. TCRdb recomputed calls from the 5' RACE reads with MiXCR, one row per CDR3 protein. Here the sample spans approximately 700,000 distinct CDR3 sequences, about 32% being singletons. This clonotype was picked up many times. Antigen: not known. This clonotype was sampled from a woman older than 75 in good health. The sequenced material came from blood.

The CDR3 DNA sequence: TGCAGCGTTGGGGAGGGGGCATATCAGCCCCAGCATTTT. Its protein is CSVGEGAYQPQHF. The chain employs TRBV29-1 and TRBJ1-5; the match to TRBD1 covers 7 bases. Trimming cost V 4 bases and J 5 bases; bases outside gene matches: 5. Germline V CDR1 and CDR2: SQVTM, ANQGSEA. The CDR3 contains 13 residues.